The 9 T cell receptor beta chains below come from one sample, sequenced in a study of CD8+CD57+ T cells in acquired aplastic anemia. Using genomic DNA as the template, TCR beta VDJ and CDR3 profiling was carried out. TCRdb independently ran MiXCR on the reads; one entry per CDR3 protein. This table has hundreds of thousands of distinct CDR3 sequences, under 50% appearing once. Sequencing involved patients with CD8+CD57+ cell expansion previously shown by flow cytometry. Material for sequencing was sorted CD4+, CD8+, or CD8+CD57+ T cells (not recorded which) from PBMCs. Every receptor here comes from a human donor with aplastic anemia.

This clonotype showed up just a few times. This sequence joins TRBV30 and TRBJ2-6; D uncertain. Germline values: CDR1 GTSNPN, CDR2 SVGIG (reference sequence). The CDR3 is 15 residues long. The V end was cut by 5 bases, the J end by 0 bases, with 11 bases between. CDR3 residues: CAWGVDPSGANVLTF. The CDR3 DNA is TGTGCCTGGGGCGTGGACCCCTCTGGGGCCAACGTCCTGACTTTC. Using reference TRBV30 and TRBJ2-6 for the parts outside the CDR3, the full variable domain is SQTIHQWPATLVQPVGSPLSLECTVEGTSNPNLYWYRQAAGRGLQLLFYSVGIGQISSEVPQNLSASRPQDRQFILSSKKLLLSDSGFYLCAWGVDPSGANVLTFGAGSRLTVL.

J is TRBJ1-5 and V is TRBV24-1; D gene unclear. V gave up 3 bases and J gave up 6 bases, with 5 bases separating them. This CDR3 is built from 12 residues. Looked up from germline, CDR1 is KGHDR and CDR2 is SFDVKD. CDR3 in amino acids: CATSDVGQPQHF. Here the CDR3 DNA reads TGTGCCACCAGTGATGTCGGTCAGCCCCAGCATTTT.

As concerns this clonotype: It is likely a read error, because the conserved phenylalanine at the end of the CDR3 is missing. The chain uses TRBV7-3 and TRBJ1-1, with D perhaps matching TRBD1 (5 bases). Trimming took 5 bases from V and 2 from J, leaving 9 bases between them. Germline V gene lookup returns CDR1 SGHTA and CDR2 FQGTGA. CDR3 length: 13 residues. CDR3 residues: CASSIRENTEAFY. In DNA form, the CDR3 reads TGTGCCAGCAGCATCAGGGAAAACACTGAAGCTTTCTAT.

The chain joins TRBV4-1 to TRBJ2-3; 9 nucleotides agree with TRBD2. Germline values: CDR1 MGHRA, CDR2 YSYEKL. The CDR3 runs to 20 residues. V lost 0 bases, J lost 5 bases, and 18 bases stayed unmatched. In nucleotides, the CDR3 is TGCGCCAGCAGCCAAGATGGGGACTACGCCGCGGGGGGGCATGGAGATACGCAGTATTTT. Its translation: CASSQDGDYAAGGHGDTQYF.

This sequence joins TRBV10-3 and TRBJ2-2; D possibly corresponds to TRBD2 (6 bases). The CDR3 runs to 14 residues. Germline values: CDR1 ENHRY, CDR2 SYGVKD. The ends were cut back, 10 bases at V and 0 bases at J, with 12 bases in the middle. CDR3 residues: CATGTSANTGELFF. The CDR3 nucleotides read TGTGCCACTGGGACTTCCGCGAACACCGGGGAGCTGTTTTTT.

This chain's CDR3 is CSARVAGGRVGNQPQHF. The CDR3 DNA sequence: TGCAGTGCTAGAGTGGCAGGGGGCAGGGTTGGCAATCAGCCCCAGCATTTT. The chain carries TRBV20-1 and TRBJ1-5, with TRBD1 matching over 8 bases. CDR3 length: 17 amino acids. V dropped 1 base and J dropped 2; count of bases not matched to a gene: 10. The germline V gene has CDR1 DFQATT and CDR2 SNEGSKA (reference sequence).

This clonotype showed up many times. This chain links TRBV7-9 with TRBJ1-4; D possibly corresponds to TRBD1 (5 bases). V was cut by 1 base and J by 0 bases, with 9 bases left in between. The CDR3 totals 16 residues. Germline lookup yields CDR1 SEHNR and CDR2 FQNEAQ (reference sequence). The CDR3 coding sequence is TGTGCCAGCAGCTTAGAAAGGGGAGCAACTAATGAAAAACTGTTTTTT. It is translated as CASSLERGATNEKLFF.

There are a few counts of this clonotype. The J gene is TRBJ1-6, the V gene TRBV11-1, with 7 bases fitting TRBD1. The J segment lost 7 bases and the V segment lost 4 bases, leaving 7 bases of the junction unmatched. This CDR3 comprises 15 residues. Germline CDR1 and CDR2: SGHAT and FQDESV (reference sequence). The CDR3 sequence: CASSSRQGRNSPLHF. As DNA, the CDR3 is TGTGCCAGCAGCTCGCGACAGGGCCGAAATTCACCCCTCCACTTT.

The chain links TRBV20-1 to TRBJ1-4; D may be TRBD1 (5 bases). The CDR3 sequence is 13 residues long. Germline CDR1 and CDR2: DFQATT and SNEGSKA (reference sequence). V was cut by 2 bases and J by 5 bases, with 9 bases left in between. CDR3 DNA sequence: TGCAGTGCTAGATCGGGGGGGAATGAAAAACTGTTTTTT. This gives the protein CSARSGGNEKLFF.